A selection of T cell receptor beta chains follows, all from one sample in a study of blood T cell repertoires in COVID-19. Clones were sequenced by immunoSEQ multiplex PCR, and TCRdb holds only the in-frame ones, with some missing. The sample includes about 55,000 clones, about nine tenths seen only once; the top ten take more than 8%. The sequenced sample consisted of peripheral blood. These receptors all come from a man between 60 and 70 years old with active COVID-19. Both conserved end residues are part of each CDR3. A D gene is named only where the DNA matches it firmly. Clone size is not always given. Where it is, it says once, few, many or a class for expanded clones.

d_gene,abundance,j_gene,v_gene,CDR3nt,CDR3aa
TRBD1,NA,TRBJ2-5,TRBV5-4,TGTGCCAGCAGCTTCGGGACAGGGGAAGAGACCCAGTACTTC,CASSFGTGEETQYF
NA,NA,TRBJ1-2,TRBV12-5,TGTGCTAGTGGTCGTCCCCCGGACTATGGCTACACCTTC,CASGRPPDYGYTF
NA,NA,TRBJ2-1,TRBV7-3,TGTGCCAGCAGCTTATCCCCGGGAGCCAATGAGCAGTTCTTC,CASSLSPGANEQFF
NA,NA,TRBJ1-2,TRBV29-1,TGCAGCGTTGCCTCTTATGGCTACACCTTC,CSVASYGYTF
TRBD1,NA,TRBJ1-5,TRBV2,TGTGCCAGCAGACAGGGGTCGACCTATAGCAATCAGCCCCAGCATTTT,CASRQGSTYSNQPQHF
TRBD2,once,TRBJ2-1,TRBV2,TGTGCCAGCAGGGCCCCTAGCGGTCCCTACAATGAGCAGTTCTTC,CASRAPSGPYNEQFF
NA,NA,TRBJ2-3,TRBV10-2,TGCGCCAGCAGTGAGTCGAGAGGACAGCGCACAGATACGCAGTATTTT,CASSESRGQRTDTQYF
TRBD1,NA,TRBJ1-1,TRBV19,TGTGCCACTCGCCCAGGGACAGCTAGAAACACTGAAGCTTTCTTT,CATRPGTARNTEAFF
NA,NA,TRBJ1-1,TRBV12-3/TRBV12-4,TGTGCCAGCACCAAATCGGGGGGCACTGAAGCTTTCTTT,CASTKSGGTEAFF
TRBD1,NA,TRBJ2-3,TRBV7-3,TGTGCCAGCCATAAGGGTCCGGGACAGCAGTTTGGTGGTACGCAGTATTTT,CASHKGPGQQFGGTQYF
TRBD1,NA,TRBJ1-1,TRBV15,TGTGCCACCAGCACCAGGACAGGTTGGGGAGCTTTCTTT,CATSTRTGWGAFF
NA,NA,TRBJ2-3,TRBV5-1,TGCGCCAGCAGTTATACAGGGCAGAGGACAGATACGCAGTATTTT,CASSYTGQRTDTQYF
NA,NA,TRBJ2-1,TRBV5-1,TGCGCCAGCTCCCCGGGCGGGCTAGCTGTTCATGAGCAGTTCTTC,CASSPGGLAVHEQFF
TRBD2,NA,TRBJ2-1,TRBV19,TGTGCCAGCAAGCAGCGGGAGGGCAGGTACAATGAGCAGTTCTTC,CASKQREGRYNEQFF
NA,NA,TRBJ2-7,TRBV6-2/TRBV6-3,TGTGCCAGCAGTTCTCCAGGGTCCGCCTACGAGCAGTACTTC,CASSSPGSAYEQYF
NA,NA,TRBJ1-5,TRBV16,TGTGCCAGCAGCCAATCTGGCAGGGATCACCAGCCCCAGCATTTT,CASSQSGRDHQPQHF
NA,NA,TRBJ1-1,TRBV5-1,TGCGCCAGCAGCTTGACAGGAGCCCGTGACACTGAAGCTTTCTTT,CASSLTGARDTEAFF
TRBD1,NA,TRBJ2-7,TRBV6-5,TGTGCCAGCAGCTTGGGACAGGGGTTCTACGAGCAGTACTTC,CASSLGQGFYEQYF
NA,NA,TRBJ2-1,TRBV6-5,TGTGCCAGCAGAAGCCCGGGGAACCCTTTTAATGAGCAGTTCTTC,CASRSPGNPFNEQFF
NA,few,TRBJ2-5,TRBV10-2,TGCGCCAGCAGTGAGGGGCTAGCGTACATCCAAGAGACCCAGTACTTC,CASSEGLAYIQETQYF
TRBD1,NA,TRBJ2-3,TRBV30,TGTGCCTGGGACAGGGGGCAAGACACAGATACGCAGTATTTT,CAWDRGQDTDTQYF
NA,NA,TRBJ2-7,TRBV12-3/TRBV12-4,TGTGCCAGCAGTTTATGGGGCAGGTACGAGCAGTACTTC,CASSLWGRYEQYF
NA,NA,TRBJ2-3,TRBV24-1,TGTGCCACCAGTGATGCCCGAGGTCTAGGCACAGATACGCAGTATTTT,CATSDARGLGTDTQYF
NA,NA,TRBJ2-1,TRBV29-1,TGCAGCGTTGAAGATGCCGTGAGTTACTCCTACAATGAGCAGTTCTTC,CSVEDAVSYSYNEQFF
TRBD2,NA,TRBJ2-2,TRBV19,TGTGCCAGTAGTCTCCTAGGTAGCGGGAGTAGGGGGGAGCTGTTTTTT,CASSLLGSGSRGELFF
NA,NA,TRBJ2-7,TRBV4-1,TGCGCCAGCAGCCAAGAATCCGGGTACGAGCAGTACTTC,CASSQESGYEQYF